This is a list of T cell receptor beta chains from one sample in a study of cytomegalovirus exposure and HLA in healthy donors. Assay used: immunoSEQ multiplex PCR; TCRdb lists only in-frame clones, some missing. The sample carries about 88,000 clones, roughly 84% recorded once. Sample: PBMCs. These receptors all stem from a woman aged 18 to 35 in good health and CMV-seropositive. Each CDR3 is given with its conserved first and last residue. D genes are given only for firm matches. Rows may omit the clone size; those that give it use once, few, many or a size class.

v_gene	abundance	len	j_gene	d_gene	CDR3nt	CDR3aa
TRBV25-1	once	15	TRBJ2-1	-	TGTGCCAGCAGTGAGAAAGTGAGTGGTTCTTACAGTTGGATCTTC	CASSEKVSGSYSWIF
TRBV7-8	-	13	TRBJ1-1	TRBD1	TGTGCCAGCAGCTCGACAGGGAACGCTGAAGCTTTCTTT	CASSSTGNAEAFF
TRBV28	-	20	TRBJ2-6	TRBD1	TGTGCCAGCAGCAACTCCGGACAGGGTTGGTATCTTTCTGGGGCCAACGTCCTGACTTTC	CASSNSGQGWYLSGANVLTF
TRBV14	once	17	TRBJ2-1	TRBD2	TGTGCCAGCAGCCAAGGGATAGCGGGGGAGGCCTGGAATGAGCAGTTCTTC	CASSQGIAGEAWNEQFF
TRBV5-6	-	12	TRBJ1-2	-	TGTGCCAGCAGCTTGCAGTACTATGGCTACACCTTC	CASSLQYYGYTF
TRBV30	-	14	TRBJ1-4	TRBD1	TGTGCCTGGCGGTTACAGGGGTACGGTGAAAAACTGTTTTTT	CAWRLQGYGEKLFF
TRBV4-3	-	15	TRBJ1-6	-	TGCGCCAGCAGCCAAGATGAGGGAAGCAATTCACCCCTCCACTTT	CASSQDEGSNSPLHF
TRBV7-3	-	14	TRBJ1-1	TRBD1	TGTGCCAGCAGCTCCACACCAGGGGGTGCTGAAGCTTTCTTT	CASSSTPGGAEAFF
TRBV11-3	-	15	TRBJ2-2	-	TGTGCCAGCAGCTTAGGTAGTTCAGGTACCGGGGAGCTGTTTTTT	CASSLGSSGTGELFF
TRBV28	once	15	TRBJ1-5	TRBD1	TGTGCCAGCCTCACAGGGGGCAATAGCAATCAGCCCCAGCATTTT	CASLTGGNSNQPQHF
TRBV30	-	13	TRBJ1-1	-	TGTGCCTGGACTAGCCCCCAAAACACTGAAGCTTTCTTT	CAWTSPQNTEAFF
TRBV6-5	-	16	TRBJ1-4	-	TGTGCCAGCAGTTACGGCAGGGAGGCAACTAATGAAAAACTGTTTTTT	CASSYGREATNEKLFF
TRBV27	-	13	TRBJ2-7	TRBD1	TGTGCCAGCAGAAGGACAGGGGTCTACGAGCAGTACTTC	CASRRTGVYEQYF
TRBV28	-	14	TRBJ2-5	TRBD2	TGTGCCAGCAACGGGGGGGGGCATTATGAGACCCAGTACTTC	CASNGGGHYETQYF
TRBV27	-	13	TRBJ1-1	-	TGTGCCAGCAATATGGACAGGAACACTGAAGCTTTCTTT	CASNMDRNTEAFF
TRBV6-1	-	15	TRBJ2-1	TRBD2	TGTGCCAGCAGTGGCGCCGGGACTACTTACAATGAGCAGTTCTTC	CASSGAGTTYNEQFF
TRBV5-1	-	15	TRBJ2-3	-	TGCGCCAGCAGCTTGTTCGGGCAGGGAACAGATACGCAGTATTTT	CASSLFGQGTDTQYF
TRBV28	-	15	TRBJ2-2	-	TGTGCCAGCAGTACCAGGGGTATGGACACCGGGGAGCTGTTTTTT	CASSTRGMDTGELFF
TRBV13	-	15	TRBJ2-1	TRBD2	TGTGCCAGCAGCGCAACTAGCGGGGGGTACAATGAGCAGTTCTTC	CASSATSGGYNEQFF
TRBV7-9	-	14	TRBJ2-7	-	TGTGCCAGCAGCCCACCGACAGGAACCTACGAGCAGTACTTC	CASSPPTGTYEQYF
TRBV28	-	16	TRBJ2-1	-	TGTGCCAGCATCTTCGGCCAGTACCGGGCCTACAATGAGCAGTTCTTC	CASIFGQYRAYNEQFF
TRBV9	once	14	TRBJ2-5	-	TGTGCCAGCAGCCCGGCCCCTCAGGAAGAGACCCAGTACTTC	CASSPAPQEETQYF
TRBV5-1	-	13	TRBJ1-2	-	TGCGCCAGCACCGCGGGGGGAAACTATGGCTACACCTTC	CASTAGGNYGYTF
TRBV25-1	-	16	TRBJ2-1	-	TGTGCCAGCAGTGAATTGGAGGGGATGGCCTACAATGAGCAGTTCTTC	CASSELEGMAYNEQFF
TRBV4-2	-	16	TRBJ2-2	-	TGTGCCAGCAGCCAAGAAGTCGGCGGTTCAATCGGGGAGCTGTTTTTT	CASSQEVGGSIGELFF
TRBV6-4	-	15	TRBJ2-7	TRBD2	TGTGCCAGCAGTGCGGTAGCGGGGGGGCCCAACGAGCAGTACTTC	CASSAVAGGPNEQYF
TRBV27	once	14	TRBJ2-7	-	TGTGCCAGCAGTCCATGGGGGGAGCCCAACGAGCAGTACTTC	CASSPWGEPNEQYF
TRBV19	-	18	TRBJ2-2	TRBD2	TGTGCCAGTAGTATGGGGACTAGCGGGGATTTGAACACCGGGGAGCTGTTTTTT	CASSMGTSGDLNTGELFF
TRBV11-2	-	16	TRBJ1-5	-	TGTGCCAGCAGCTTAGGCGCCCGGGACAAGGGACAGCCCCAGCATTTT	CASSLGARDKGQPQHF
TRBV11-3	-	12	TRBJ2-1	-	TGTGCCAGCAGCTTTCCCCTCTCCGAGCAGTTCTTC	CASSFPLSEQFF
TRBV19	few	15	TRBJ2-3	TRBD1	TGTGCCAGTAGTATGGGGACAGGTCCCACAGATACGCAGTATTTT	CASSMGTGPTDTQYF
TRBV4-1	-	14	TRBJ1-2	-	TGCGCCAGCAGCCAAGATCCCCCCAGCTATGGCTACACCTTC	CASSQDPPSYGYTF
TRBV9	-	16	TRBJ2-3	TRBD2	TGTGCCAGCAGCCCTCCTCTAGCGGACTACACAGATACGCAGTATTTT	CASSPPLADYTDTQYF
TRBV7-6	-	15	TRBJ1-2	TRBD1	TGTGCCAGCAGCTTAGACAGGGGGCCGAACTATGGCTACACCTTC	CASSLDRGPNYGYTF